This is a list of T cell receptor beta chains from one sample in a study of shared clonotypes between healthy human individuals. Only in-frame clones appear in the TCRdb table, and some are missing; sequencing was by immunoSEQ multiplex PCR. This table holds more than 1.2 million clones, around 98.5% found once. Sequences were obtained from naive CD4+ T cells sorted from blood. Every receptor here comes from a man aged 30 to 45 in good health. Both conserved end residues are part of each CDR3. The D gene is left open where the match is weak. Clone size is shown for a subset of rows, as once, few, many or a class of expanded clone.

v_call	j_call	d_call	clone_size	cdr3_aa	cdr3_nt
TRBV7-9	TRBJ2-7	-	-	CASSLGVSSYEQYF	TGTGCCAGCAGCTTAGGGGTCAGTTCCTACGAGCAGTACTTC
TRBV9	TRBJ2-3	TRBD2	-	CASSVGLAGAVRGDTQYF	TGTGCCAGCAGCGTAGGACTAGCGGGAGCCGTAAGGGGGGATACGCAGTATTTT
TRBV6-1	TRBJ1-1	-	-	CASTMTGKNTEAFF	TGTGCCAGCACTATGACAGGAAAGAACACTGAAGCTTTCTTT
TRBV9	TRBJ2-2	TRBD2	-	CASTPGLAGANTGELFF	TGTGCCAGCACCCCGGGACTAGCGGGAGCGAACACCGGGGAGCTGTTTTTT
TRBV5-1	TRBJ2-1	TRBD2	-	CASSLVRRERSYNEQFF	TGCGCCAGCAGCTTGGTTCGGCGGGAGCGGTCCTACAATGAGCAGTTCTTC
TRBV28	TRBJ2-7	TRBD1	once	CASSPGQGLEDEQYF	TGTGCCAGCTCCCCCGGACAGGGCCTTGAAGACGAGCAGTACTTC
TRBV10-3	TRBJ1-3	TRBD1	-	CATTGQGFSGNTIYF	TGTGCCACCACGGGACAGGGTTTCTCTGGAAACACCATATATTTT
TRBV28	TRBJ2-1	TRBD1	once	CASIEGARYNEQFF	TGTGCCAGCATAGAGGGGGCGAGATACAATGAGCAGTTCTTC
TRBV5-1	TRBJ2-2	TRBD2	-	CASSLEAGVVAGELFF	TGCGCCAGCAGCTTGGAGGCGGGAGTGGTGGCCGGGGAGCTGTTTTTT
TRBV7-2	TRBJ2-2	-	once	CASSHPPGTSNTGELFF	TGTGCCAGCAGCCACCCCCCCGGGACATCGAACACCGGGGAGCTGTTTTTT
TRBV6-5	TRBJ2-7	TRBD1	-	CASSIGTGDYEQYF	TGTGCCAGCAGTATAGGGACAGGGGACTACGAGCAGTACTTC
TRBV10-3	TRBJ2-7	-	-	CAISVGQSDYEQYF	TGTGCCATCAGTGTCGGCCAGAGCGACTACGAGCAGTACTTC
TRBV7-3	TRBJ2-3	-	-	CASNSITDTQYF	TGTGCCAGCAACTCCATCACAGATACGCAGTATTTT
TRBV5-4	TRBJ2-1	TRBD2	-	CASSPLAGEQFF	TGTGCCAGCAGCCCCCTAGCGGGTGAGCAGTTCTTC
TRBV5-4	TRBJ2-5	-	-	CASSFTGQETQYF	TGTGCCAGCAGCTTTACAGGACAAGAGACCCAGTACTTC
TRBV9	TRBJ2-6	-	once	CASSSSRLSGANVLTF	TGTGCCAGCAGCTCCTCCCGTCTCTCTGGGGCCAACGTCCTGACTTTC
TRBV7-2	TRBJ2-7	TRBD2	once	CASSSSPLAGESYEQYF	TGTGCCAGCAGCTCTAGCCCTCTAGCGGGAGAGTCCTACGAGCAGTACTTC
TRBV5-1	TRBJ2-3	TRBD2	-	CASSLRATSGDTQYF	TGCGCCAGCAGCTTGCGGGCGACTAGCGGGGATACGCAGTATTTT
TRBV27	TRBJ2-3	-	-	CASSLSWLADTDTQYF	TGTGCCAGCAGTTTATCTTGGCTAGCAGACACAGATACGCAGTATTTT
TRBV5-1	TRBJ1-4	-	-	CASSSGRLTNEKLFF	TGCGCCAGCAGCTCCGGACGATTAACTAATGAAAAACTGTTTTTT
TRBV18	TRBJ2-1	-	-	CASSPLFQENNEQFF	TGTGCCAGCTCACCACTATTCCAGGAAAACAATGAGCAGTTCTTC
TRBV27	TRBJ2-4	TRBD1	-	CASSLEGTGGLYIQYF	TGTGCCAGCAGTTTGGAGGGTACAGGGGGATTGTACATTCAGTACTTC
TRBV5-1	TRBJ1-2	-	-	CASSAGGGIYGYTF	TGCGCCAGCAGCGCCGGTGGAGGGATATATGGCTACACCTTC
TRBV7-2	TRBJ1-3	-	-	CASSWVPYSGNTIYF	TGTGCCAGCAGCTGGGTTCCCTACTCTGGAAACACCATATATTTT
TRBV27	TRBJ1-4	TRBD1	-	CASSSQGAGDEKLFF	TGTGCCAGCAGTTCCCAGGGGGCAGGAGATGAAAAACTGTTTTTT
TRBV5-6	TRBJ1-2	-	-	CASSLGTIRGYTF	TGTGCCAGCAGCTTGGGAACGATCCGTGGCTACACCTTC
TRBV5-1	TRBJ2-7	TRBD2	-	CASSTGLVGLYEQYF	TGCGCCAGCAGCACCGGACTAGTCGGGCTCTACGAGCAGTACTTC
TRBV5-1	TRBJ2-5	-	few	CASSLQETQYF	TGCGCCAGCAGCCTGCAAGAGACCCAGTACTTC
TRBV5-1	TRBJ2-7	TRBD1	-	CASSLGRGLVSYEQYF	TGCGCCAGCAGCTTGGGAAGGGGGCTTGTGTCCTACGAGCAGTACTTC
TRBV7-8	TRBJ2-5	TRBD1	-	CASSQRDRGRPPETQYF	TGTGCCAGCAGCCAACGCGACAGGGGGCGCCCCCCAGAGACCCAGTACTTC
TRBV6-5	TRBJ1-5	TRBD1	-	CASKKGQMNQPQHF	TGTGCCAGCAAAAAGGGACAGATGAATCAGCCCCAGCATTTT
TRBV29-1	TRBJ1-4	-	-	CSVKRLANDNEKLFF	TGCAGCGTCAAAAGACTGGCGAACGATAATGAAAAACTGTTTTTT
TRBV6-1	TRBJ1-5	-	-	CASRRSTEAQHF	TGTGCCAGCCGACGCTCTACGGAGGCCCAGCATTTT
TRBV6-9	TRBJ2-7	-	-	CASSFARGSTYEQYF	TGTGCCAGCAGTTTCGCGAGGGGCAGTACCTACGAGCAGTACTTC
TRBV14	TRBJ2-1	TRBD2	-	CASSLGLAGEQFF	TGTGCCAGCAGCCTGGGACTAGCTGGTGAGCAGTTCTTC
TRBV28	TRBJ1-1	TRBD1	-	CASASARRGRNTEAFF	TGTGCCAGCGCCTCCGCCCGCAGGGGGCGGAACACTGAAGCTTTCTTT
TRBV6-5	TRBJ1-5	-	-	CASSYTGGQPQHF	TGTGCCAGCAGTTATACGGGTGGTCAGCCCCAGCATTTT
TRBV23-1	TRBJ1-2	TRBD1	-	CASSHPGQGAYGYTF	TGCGCCAGCAGTCATCCGGGACAGGGGGCCTATGGCTACACCTTC
TRBV5-4	TRBJ1-5	-	once	CASSRSPNQPQHF	TGTGCCAGCAGCCGATCGCCGAATCAGCCCCAGCATTTT
TRBV11-2	TRBJ2-3	-	-	CATGTAGPGDTQYF	TGTGCCACCGGAACGGCGGGACCGGGGGATACGCAGTATTTT
TRBV5-6	TRBJ2-7	-	-	CASSRTGTPTYEQYF	TGTGCCAGCAGCAGAACCGGGACCCCAACCTACGAGCAGTACTTC